The next 26 T cell receptor beta chains were all read from a single sample in a study of identical twins. MiXCR was run by TCRdb on the 5' RACE reads, yielding one entry per CDR3 protein. The profile shows around 670,000 distinct CDR3 sequences, around 6% of them singletons. Sequenced input: naive T cells sorted from blood. All receptors derive from a man in his late teens or twenties in good health.

This clonotype was observed a few times. The rearrangement uses TRBV6-1 and TRBJ2-2; weak D call: TRBD1 (5 bases). Germline-derived CDR1 and CDR2 are MNHNS and SASEGT. Trimming took off 6 bases at V and 6 bases at J, with 23 bases between the two ends. The CDR3 is 17 amino acids. CDR3 in amino acids: CASSTTGPSNPAGELFF. The CDR3, as DNA: TGTGCCAGCAGCACCACAGGACCGTCAAACCCGGCCGGGGAGCTGTTTTTT.

This clonotype came up many times. The CDR3 spells CAIQGGGLNTGELFF. CDR3 bases: TGTGCCATCCAGGGAGGTGGCCTAAACACCGGGGAGCTGTTTTTT. The chain is built from TRBV28 and TRBJ2-2, with D perhaps TRBD2 (6 bases). CDR3 length: 15 residues. Germline lookup yields CDR1 MDHEN and CDR2 SYDVKM. Deletions cut 10 bases from V and 2 bases from J, with 17 bases between.

This clonotype was recorded many times. The chain couples TRBV27 to TRBJ2-7; TRBD1 agrees at 7 bases. After removal of 1 base from V and 5 bases from J, the junction contained 5 bases not matched to a gene. Looked up from germline, CDR1 is MNHEY and CDR2 is SMNVEV (reference sequence). The CDR3 runs 14 residues. This CDR3 reads CASSLLGGRDEQYF. In nucleotides, the CDR3 is TGTGCCAGCAGTTTATTAGGGGGCAGGGACGAGCAGTACTTC.

The chain carries TRBV27 and TRBJ2-7; 8 nucleotides agree with TRBD1. The germline V gene has CDR1 MNHEY and CDR2 SMNVEV (reference sequence). The CDR3 runs 14 residues. Germline trimming cut 1 base from V and 6 bases from J; bases unmatched to any gene: 5. The CDR3 spells CASSLYRTGSEQYV. The CDR3 DNA reads as TGTGCCAGCAGTTTATACCGGACAGGGTCCGAGCAGTACGTC.

The V and J genes are TRBV5-6 and TRBJ1-2, with 7 positions matching TRBD1. The V and J ends lost 3 bases and 3 bases, in that order; junction bases with no gene match: 11. The CDR3 length is 16 residues. Germline CDR1 and CDR2: SGHDT and YYEEEE. This CDR3 reads CASSSTGAILDYGYTF. The DNA for the CDR3 is TGTGCCAGCAGCTCCACAGGGGCCATCTTGGACTATGGCTACACCTTC.

This clonotype was seen ten or more times. The gene calls are TRBV2 and TRBJ2-7; TRBD1 aligns across 7 bases. Germline CDR1 reads SNHLY; CDR2 reads FYNNEI. This CDR3 contains 15 residues. V shed 5 bases and J 1 base; nucleotides not matched to a gene: 8. CDR3 amino acids: CASSPSTGKSYEQYF. In DNA form, the CDR3 reads TGTGCCAGCAGTCCTTCGACAGGGAAGTCCTACGAGCAGTACTTC.

This clonotype appeared many times. J is TRBJ2-1 and V is TRBV5-1, with TRBD2 matching 14 bases. Germline V gene sequence: CDR1 SGHRS, CDR2 YFSETQ. The V segment lost 3 bases and the J segment 3 bases; nucleotides outside the gene matches: 5. The CDR3 consists of 17 residues. The CDR3 DNA sequence: TGCGCCAGCAGCTCAAGGGGGACTAGCGGGAGCTACAATGAGCAGTTCTTC. Encoded protein: CASSSRGTSGSYNEQFF.

The chain employs TRBV12-3 or TRBV12-4 and TRBJ2-3; 12 positions match TRBD2. V shed 6 bases, J shed 2 bases, and the junction held 6 bases outside the gene matches. The CDR3 covers 16 residues. The CDR3 sequence is CASSHRLAGDTDTQYF. In DNA form, the CDR3 reads TGTGCCAGCAGCCATCGACTAGCGGGAGACACAGATACGCAGTATTTT.

This clonotype was counted only a few times. This chain connects TRBV14 to TRBJ2-7, with D perhaps TRBD2 (6 bases). CDR3 length equals 16 residues. Germline-derived CDR1 and CDR2 are SGHDN and FVKESK. Deletions cut 3 bases from V and 4 bases from J, with 19 bases between. The CDR3 DNA reads as TGTGCCAGCAGCCAGGGGGGACCAGGAAGAATTTACGAGCAGTACTTC. Its translation: CASSQGGPGRIYEQYF.

The chain carries TRBV7-9 and TRBJ2-7, with 9 bases matching TRBD1. V dropped 5 bases and J dropped 7; count of bases not matched to a gene: 12. Germline assignment: CDR1 SEHNR and CDR2 FQNEAQ (reference sequence). This CDR3 has 15 residues. The CDR3 region is CASSLLPGQGQEQYF. The CDR3 bases are TGTGCCAGCAGCCTGTTACCGGGACAGGGTCAAGAGCAGTACTTC.

This clonotype was detected a few times. The chain joins TRBV19 to TRBJ2-1; 14 positions agree with TRBD2. This CDR3 is built from 20 residues. Germline values: CDR1 LNHDA, CDR2 SQIVND (reference sequence). V lost 3 bases and J lost 1; bases outside the gene matches: 11. CDR3 protein: CASSIRLAGGLRWSYNEQFF. The CDR3 DNA reads as TGTGCCAGTAGTATCCGACTAGCGGGAGGGCTTAGGTGGTCCTACAATGAGCAGTTCTTC. The full variable domain, with the rest looked up from reference TRBV19 and TRBJ2-1, is DGGITQSPKYLFRKEGQNVTLSCEQNLNHDAMYWYRQDPGQGLRLIYYSQIVNDFQKGDIAEGYSVSREKKESFPLTVTSAQKNPTAFYLCASSIRLAGGLRWSYNEQFFGPGTRLTVL.

This clonotype came up many times. V is TRBV15 and J is TRBJ1-2; D perhaps matches TRBD1 (5 bases). CDR1 and CDR2 (germline): LNHNV, YYDKDF (reference sequence). V shed 2 bases and J shed 7 bases, with 20 bases lying between them. This CDR3 is built from 16 residues. The CDR3 sequence: CATSRSTATGFSGYTF. CDR3 sequence (DNA): TGTGCCACCAGCAGATCAACCGCTACAGGCTTTTCTGGCTACACCTTC.

This clonotype was recorded at least ten times. The chain combines TRBV28 with TRBJ2-7, with 14 nucleotides matching TRBD2. The CDR3 consists of 16 residues. The J segment lost 4 bases and the V segment lost 6 bases, leaving 8 bases of the junction unmatched. Per the germline V gene, CDR1 is MDHEN and CDR2 is SYDVKM. Here the CDR3 DNA reads TGTGCCAGCAGCTCGACTAGCGGGAGGGCCTCTTACGAGCAGTACGTC. Translated, it gives CASSSTSGRASYEQYV.

This clonotype was found many times. The chain is built from TRBV6-5 and TRBJ2-7; the match to TRBD2 covers 11 bases. V dropped 5 bases and J dropped 1; count of bases not matched to a gene: 4. This CDR3 has 15 residues. Looked up from germline, CDR1 is MNHEY and CDR2 is SVGAGI. CDR3 region: CASSHWTSGSYEQYF. In nucleotides, the CDR3 is TGTGCCAGCAGTCACTGGACTAGCGGGTCCTACGAGCAGTACTTC.

This clonotype was counted at least ten times. The gene calls are TRBV5-6 and TRBJ2-2, with no clear D. V was pared by 3 bases and J by 0 bases, with 3 bases between. Germline lookup yields CDR1 SGHDT and CDR2 YYEEEE. The CDR3 has 13 amino acids. The CDR3 spells CASSSSNTGELFF. CDR3 coding DNA: TGTGCCAGCAGCTCCTCGAACACCGGGGAGCTGTTTTTT.

In this sample, this clonotype turned up a few times. V is TRBV7-3 and J is TRBJ1-1, with 7 bases matching TRBD1. V was pared by 2 bases and J by 0 bases, with 6 bases of the junction left unmatched. Germline CDR1 SGHTA, CDR2 FQGTGA. The CDR3 consists of 16 residues. The CDR3 DNA follows: TGTGCCAGCAGCTTATATCCGGGACAGCTGAACACTGAAGCTTTCTTT. This translates into CASSLYPGQLNTEAFF. The complete variable domain, with remaining parts taken from reference TRBV7-3 and TRBJ1-1, reads GAGVSQTPSNKVTEKGKYVELRCDPISGHTALYWYRQSLGQGPEFLIYFQGTGAADDSGLPNDRFFAVRPEGSVSTLKIQRTERGDSAVYLCASSLYPGQLNTEAFFGQGTRLTVV.

This clonotype was found a few times. V usage is TRBV12-5 and J usage is TRBJ2-5, with D hard to call. Trimming removed 0 bases from V and 2 bases from J, with 7 bases in between. Germline values: CDR1 LGHNT, CDR2 FRNRAP. The CDR3 sequence is 14 residues long. The CDR3 DNA is TGTGCTAGTGGTTTGGTCCCCTTTCAAGAGACCCAGTACTTC. Encoded protein: CASGLVPFQETQYF. The full variable domain, with the rest looked up from reference TRBV12-5 and TRBJ2-5, is DARVTQTPRHKVTEMGQEVTMRCQPILGHNTVFWYRQTMMQGLELLAYFRNRAPLDDSGMPKDRFSAEMPDATLATLKIQPSEPRDSAVYFCASGLVPFQETQYFGPGTRLLVL.

V usage is TRBV4-1 and J usage is TRBJ2-2, with D possibly being TRBD1 or TRBD2 (7 bases each). The CDR3 loop spans 19 amino acids. V was cut by 4 bases and J by 6 bases, with 27 bases left in between. Germline V lookup: CDR1 MGHRA, CDR2 YSYEKL. The CDR3 reads CASSLNKGAGVSLAGELFF. For the CDR3, the DNA is TGCGCCAGCAGCCTTAATAAGGGGGCGGGAGTATCATTGGCCGGGGAGCTGTTTTTT.

V is TRBV29-1 and J is TRBJ2-2, with TRBD2 as a possible D gene (6 bases). This CDR3 region has 15 residues. V lost 0 bases, J lost 5 bases, and 13 bases lay in between. The germline V gene has CDR1 SQVTM and CDR2 ANQGSEA. The CDR3: CSVEDSGFGTGELFF. The CDR3, as DNA: TGCAGCGTTGAAGATAGCGGATTCGGGACCGGGGAGCTGTTTTTT.

This clonotype was found many times. V gene TRBV7-2 combines with J gene TRBJ2-3; TRBD2 might be the D (5 bases). The CDR3 extends over 15 amino acids. CDR1 and CDR2 (germline): SGHTA, FQGNSA. Trimming shortened V by 5 bases and J by 6 bases, and 18 bases separated the two germline ends. CDR3 in amino acids: CASSPRLAGRDTQYF. DNA of the CDR3: TGTGCCAGCAGCCCCCGACTGGCGGGTCGGGATACGCAGTATTTT.

This clonotype has at least ten counts. V and J are TRBV9 and TRBJ2-5, with 9 bases identical to TRBD2. V lost 3 bases and J lost 0; bases outside the gene matches: 6. Looked up from germline, CDR1 is SGDLS and CDR2 is YYNGEE. This CDR3 region has 16 residues. The CDR3 DNA sequence: TGTGCCAGCAGCGCCCCTGGACTAGCGAACCAAGAGACCCAGTACTTC. Its translation is CASSAPGLANQETQYF.

This clonotype has at least ten counts. The CDR3 loop is CASSLDGRAPEGEKLFF. CDR3 bases: TGTGCCAGCAGTTTAGACGGCCGGGCTCCGGAGGGTGAAAAACTGTTTTTT. V is TRBV12-3 or TRBV12-4 and J is TRBJ1-4; no firm D call. The CDR3 sequence is 17 residues long. The V and J ends lost 1 base and 7 bases respectively, with 19 bases between them.

This clonotype was seen ten or more times. V usage is TRBV25-1 and J usage is TRBJ1-1; D call uncertain. The V gene lost 8 bases and the J gene lost 7 bases, with 11 bases spanning the gap. The CDR3 loop spans 11 amino acids. The germline V gene encodes CDR1 MGHDK and CDR2 SYGVNS. CDR3 DNA: TGTGCCAGCCTGCTTAGGAGTGAAGCTTTCTTT. This encodes CASLLRSEAFF.

This clonotype was picked up a small number of times. The chain is built from TRBV5-1 and TRBJ1-2, with unresolved D. The V gene lost 0 bases and the J gene lost 4 bases, with 10 bases spanning the gap. Germline V gene lookup returns CDR1 SGHRS and CDR2 YFSETQ. The CDR3 is made up of 14 amino acids. In DNA, the CDR3 is TGCGCCAGCAGCTTGGATGGAAAAGCCTATGGCTACACCTTC. Translating it yields CASSLDGKAYGYTF.

V gene TRBV24-1 combines with J gene TRBJ2-7; D remains ambiguous. Germline CDR1 is KGHDR and CDR2 is SFDVKD. The CDR3 extends over 13 amino acids. V lost 3 bases and J 3 bases, leaving 8 bases between the germline ends. CDR3 residues: CATSDGQNYEQYF. CDR3 DNA sequence: TGTGCCACCAGTGATGGGCAGAACTACGAGCAGTACTTC.

This sequence joins TRBV18 and TRBJ2-3; D is unresolved. Germline CDR1 reads KGHSH; CDR2 reads LQKENI. V lost 3 bases, J lost 0 bases, and 13 bases lay in between. The CDR3 extends over 16 amino acids. The chain's CDR3 is CASSPLRTASTDTQYF. The CDR3 nucleotides read TGTGCCAGCTCACCTTTGAGGACGGCTAGCACAGATACGCAGTATTTT.